The present entry profiles one T cell receptor (beta chain) with its context. This record comes from a study of cytomegalovirus exposure and HLA in healthy donors. Study-level background: It was reported in a later analysis that the same platform had been used for the 120 validation repertoires as for the 550 to 700 first-cohort repertoires.

Germline loops: CDR1 SGHTA, CDR2 FQGNSA. V was clipped by 5 bases and J by 1 base, with 12 bases between them. The CDR3 loop spans 15 amino acids. Libraries were prepared by immunoSEQ multiplex PCR; TCRdb keeps only in-frame clonotypes and omits some of them. The data show 220,000 or so clones, roughly 88% seen once. From the roughly 120-subject validation cohort, which was separate from the roughly 700-subject first cohort, the donors were drawn. The receptor was isolated from a young woman in good health and CMV-seropositive. The chain uses TRBV7-2 and TRBJ2-1; D is uncertain. Sequenced material: PBMCs. This chain's CDR3 is CASSIGYESYNEQFF. CDR3 coding DNA: TGTGCCAGCAGCATAGGGTATGAATCCTACAATGAGCAGTTCTTC.